The text below deals with one T cell receptor (beta chain). This record belongs to a study of T cell changes during pregnancy in multiple sclerosis. The ends were cut back, 6 bases at V and 1 base at J, with 4 bases in the middle. Germline CDR1 and CDR2: LNHDA and SQIVND (reference sequence). There are 12 residues in the CDR3. This table comes from immunoSEQ multiplex PCR, and its TCRdb copy is limited to in-frame clones, with some not included. The table shows approximately 53,000 clones, with roughly 92% occurring only once. V gene TRBV19 combines with J gene TRBJ1-5; D is unclear. The sequencing used CD4+ T cells from peripheral blood mononuclear cells, collected in the third trimester of pregnancy. The TCR originated in a female donor with multiple sclerosis, enrolled in a pregnancy study. The CDR3 reads CASSRSNQPQHF. The CDR3 coding sequence is TGTGCCAGTAGCAGGAGCAATCAGCCCCAGCATTTT.